Listed below are T cell receptor beta chains from one sample, sequenced in a study of shared clonotypes between healthy human individuals. The protocol was immunoSEQ multiplex PCR, while the TCRdb copy is restricted to in-frame clones and leaves out a portion. Among around 2,000,000 clones listed, roughly 91% were seen once. The specimen was naive CD8+ T cells from PBMCs. The receptors derive from a man between 18 and 35 years old in good health. Some clones in this sample may be carry-over from other donors' samples. Each CDR3 is given with its conserved first and last residue. D genes are given only for firm matches. Clone size is not always given. Where it is, it says once, few, many or a class for expanded clones.

clone size	D gene	V gene	J gene	CDR3 DNA	CDR3 protein
few	.	TRBV5-1	TRBJ1-1	TGCGCCAGCAGCTTGTCCGGGATGGCTTTCTTT	CASSLSGMAFF
.	.	TRBV7-2	TRBJ2-1	TGTGCCAGCAGCTCACTAGGGAAGGTCGATGAGCAGTTCTTC	CASSSLGKVDEQFF
.	.	TRBV7-9	TRBJ2-1	TGTGCCAGCAGCTTCCCCGGACGGGGGCCGACGGGCACCTACAATGAGCAGTTCTTC	CASSFPGRGPTGTYNEQFF
.	.	TRBV7-9	TRBJ1-5	TGTGCCAGCAGCCCCAGCGGTGGCAATCAGCCCCAGCATTTT	CASSPSGGNQPQHF
.	.	TRBV10-3	TRBJ1-1	TGTGCCATCAGTGGTAGAGGGTTGGGCACTGAAGCTTTCTTT	CAISGRGLGTEAFF
.	TRBD2	TRBV4-2	TRBJ2-7	TGTGCCAGCAGCCAAGGGGACTATGTCTCCTACGAGCAGTACTTC	CASSQGDYVSYEQYF
.	TRBD2	TRBV11-2	TRBJ2-1	TGTGCCAGCAGGCCTAGCGGGAGGAATAATGAGCAGTTCTTC	CASRPSGRNNEQFF
.	TRBD1	TRBV7-6	TRBJ2-7	TGTGCCAGCAGCGCCAGGGGGCACGAGCAGTACTTC	CASSARGHEQYF
.	.	TRBV27	TRBJ1-5	TGTGCCAGCAGTGGTCTGGAAAATCAGCCCCAGCATTTT	CASSGLENQPQHF
.	TRBD1	TRBV13	TRBJ2-7	TGTGCCAGCAGCAACGACAGGGATGGGTTGGATGTCGACGAGCAGTACTTC	CASSNDRDGLDVDEQYF
.	TRBD2	TRBV11-2	TRBJ2-1	TGTGCCAGCAGCTCACCGGGACTAACAACATACCCTTCCTACAATGAGCAGTTCTTC	CASSSPGLTTYPSYNEQFF
.	.	TRBV4-1	TRBJ2-1	TGCGCCAGCAGCCAAGTAGGGGGGTACAATGAGCAGTTCTTC	CASSQVGGYNEQFF
few	.	TRBV29-1	TRBJ1-2	TGCAGCGTGAGAGGGGACTATGGCTACACCTTC	CSVRGDYGYTF
.	.	TRBV19	TRBJ1-4	TGTGCCAGTAAACCTCCGGGGGGCGGTGAAAAACTGTTTTTT	CASKPPGGGEKLFF
few	.	TRBV7-9	TRBJ1-1	TGTGCCAGCAGTCTCTTTGATTACACTGAAGCTTTCTTT	CASSLFDYTEAFF
.	.	TRBV27	TRBJ1-1	TGTGCCAGCAGTTCTTTCCCGGGCAGCCCCACTGAAGCTTTCTTT	CASSSFPGSPTEAFF
.	TRBD2	TRBV5-4	TRBJ2-7	TGTGCCAGCAGCCAGAAGGGACTAGCGGAGGACGGGGACGAGCAGTACTTC	CASSQKGLAEDGDEQYF